The 32 T cell receptor beta chains reported below all come from one sample, sequenced in a study of blood T cells in healthy people across ages (dated by TCRdb to between 2014 and 2017). Libraries were made using 5' RACE. The second PCR ran for about 7 to 11 cycles and used a J-beta primer mix along with a sample-barcoded 5' primer. TCRdb reprocessed the public reads (quality trimming at Q25 with fastp, clone calling with MiXCR) and kept in-frame beta chains. Each record represents a unique CDR3 protein, reported with the most common genes and DNA among its rows. The sample profile shows over 1,500,000 distinct CDR3 sequences; 30% to 40% of them were found once. Roughly 23% of the sample rests with the top ten. Sequencing used blood. The receptors originated from a human donor in good health.

The chain joins TRBV29-1 to TRBJ2-3; tentatively, D is TRBD1 or TRBD2 (6 bases each). The V gene's germline CDR1 is SQVTM and CDR2 ANQGSEA. The V end lost 5 bases, the J end lost 1 base, and 13 bases lay between the germline ends. The CDR3 totals 14 residues. This CDR3 is CSVTDGGRTDTQYF. CDR3 DNA sequence: TGCAGCGTTACGGACGGGGGCCGCACAGATACGCAGTATTTT.

This chain joins TRBV29-1 and TRBJ2-5; D is possibly TRBD1 (5 bases). The end of the DNA aligns better with TRBJ2-1, so the J call may be wrong. From germline, CDR1 is SQVTM and CDR2 ANQGSEA. CDR3 length: 13 residues. DNA for the CDR3: TGCAGCGTTGAAAAGACAGACCAAGAGACCCAGTTCTTC. Translation: CSVEKTDQETQFF.

CDR3: CAISLEAGSTDTQYF. The CDR3 DNA follows: TGTGCCATCAGCCTAGAGGCGGGGAGCACAGATACGCAGTATTTT. The V call is TRBV10-3, the J call TRBJ2-3, with D perhaps matching TRBD2 (6 bases). Germline lookup yields CDR1 ENHRY and CDR2 SYGVKD. This CDR3 is built from 15 residues. With 6 bases removed from V and 0 bases from J, the gap between germline ends came to 13 bases.

This sequence joins TRBV28 and TRBJ1-5; perhaps TRBD1 as D (6 bases). V was pared by 7 bases and J by 6 bases, with 19 bases between. Germline V gene data show CDR1 as MDHEN and CDR2 as SYDVKM. The CDR3 spans 15 residues. The DNA for the CDR3 is TGTGCCAGCATCTTAGCGGGGGGGCGCGGTCAGCCCCAGCATTTT. It encodes CASILAGGRGQPQHF.

The V gene is TRBV3-1, the J gene TRBJ2-5; D not resolved. Trimming stripped 5 bases from V and 1 base from J, with 17 bases between. The CDR3 runs 16 residues. Germline V lookup: CDR1 LGHDT, CDR2 YNNKEL (reference sequence). Here the CDR3 reads CASSTRRMLPQETQYF. CDR3 bases: TGTGCCAGCAGCACCCGTCGGATGCTCCCCCAAGAGACCCAGTACTTC.

The chain recombines TRBV7-2 with TRBJ1-1; no reliable D call. V dropped 3 bases and J dropped 3 bases, with 14 bases sitting between them. CDR3 size: 15 residues. The germline gives CDR1 SGHTA, CDR2 FQGNSA. CDR3 region: CASSFGRARDTEAFF. The CDR3 DNA reads as TGTGCCAGCAGCTTCGGTCGGGCGAGGGACACTGAAGCTTTCTTT.

This clonotype was seen only a few times. The rearrangement links TRBV11-1 to TRBJ2-7, with D perhaps being TRBD1 or TRBD2 (5 bases each). CDR3 length: 13 residues. Germline V gene data show CDR1 as SGHAT and CDR2 as FQDESV (reference sequence). The germline V and J ends were trimmed by 3 bases and 5 bases, with 11 bases remaining between them. CDR3: CASSFSWDDEQYF. The DNA of the CDR3 is TGTGCCAGCAGCTTTAGTTGGGACGACGAGCAGTACTTC.

The chain combines TRBV20-1 with TRBJ2-1; 9 bases map to TRBD2. CDR3 length: 15 amino acids. The germline V gene encodes CDR1 DFQATT and CDR2 SNEGSKA (reference sequence). V lost 6 bases and J lost 5; bases outside the gene matches: 11. The CDR3 DNA sequence: TGCAGTGCCAAAGTGGGTAGCGGGGGAAACAATGAGCAGTTCTTC. Its translation: CSAKVGSGGNNEQFF.

This clonotype was seen ten or more times. V gene TRBV7-9 combines with J gene TRBJ2-1; TRBD2 might be the D (6 bases). V lost 5 bases, J lost 1 base, and 12 bases lay in between. Germline V gene sequence: CDR1 SEHNR, CDR2 FQNEAQ (reference sequence). This CDR3 spans 15 amino acids. This CDR3 is CASSARGASYNEQFF. The CDR3 DNA sequence: TGTGCCAGCAGCGCGCGCGGGGCGTCCTACAATGAGCAGTTCTTC.

The J gene is TRBJ1-6, the V gene TRBV7-2; TRBD1 agrees at 7 bases. Looked up from germline, CDR1 is SGHTA and CDR2 is FQGNSA. J was trimmed by 9 bases and V by 7 bases; bases with no gene match: 9. This CDR3 contains 14 residues. This CDR3 is CASTMGQPVSPLHF. As DNA, the CDR3 is TGTGCCAGCACCATGGGACAGCCTGTTTCACCCCTCCACTTT. The entire variable domain, with the rest obtained from reference TRBV7-2 and TRBJ1-6, is as follows: GAGVSQSPSNKVTEKGKDVELRCDPISGHTALYWYRQSLGQGLEFLIYFQGNSAPDKSGLPSDRFSAERTGGSVSTLTIQRTQQEDSAVYLCASTMGQPVSPLHFGNGTRLTVT.

This clonotype was recorded many times. V and J are TRBV7-2 and TRBJ2-7; TRBD1 agrees at 7 bases. There are 14 residues in the CDR3. Germline V lookup: CDR1 SGHTA, CDR2 FQGNSA. Trimming took 5 bases from V and 2 from J; bases not matched to a gene: 6. CDR3 nucleotides: TGTGCCAGCAGCCCTTGGGACAGTACCTACGAGCAGTACTTC. Amino acid sequence: CASSPWDSTYEQYF.

V gene TRBV20-1 combines with J gene TRBJ2-3; D possibly corresponds to TRBD2 (6 bases). V shed 6 bases and J shed 4 bases, with 11 bases lying between them. This CDR3 region has 12 residues. Germline V CDR1 and CDR2: DFQATT, SNEGSKA (reference sequence). CDR3 residues: CSAPLAPDTQYF. The CDR3 bases are TGCAGTGCCCCACTAGCCCCAGATACGCAGTATTTT.

The chain combines TRBV28 with TRBJ2-2; 10 bases agree with TRBD1. Germline assignment: CDR1 MDHEN and CDR2 SYDVKM. The CDR3 extends over 16 amino acids. V was pared by 5 bases and J by 3 bases, with 6 bases of the junction left unmatched. This CDR3 is CASSLWTGGDTGELFF. CDR3 DNA: TGTGCCAGCAGTCTGTGGACAGGGGGTGACACCGGGGAGCTGTTTTTT.

As regards this clonotype: A junction boundary mismatches the germline segment, possibly from a read error. The V and J genes are TRBV3-1 and TRBJ1-2; D is perhaps TRBD1 (6 bases). The CDR3 totals 13 residues. In germline, CDR1 is LGHDT, CDR2 YNNKEL (reference sequence). In nucleotides, the CDR3 is TGTGCCAGCAGCCAAGAAGACAGGCATGGCCACACCTTC. Protein: CASSQEDRHGHTF. The full variable domain, in which reference TRBV3-1 and TRBJ1-2 provide the parts outside the CDR3, is DTAVSQTPKYLVTQMGNDKSIKCEQNLGHDTMYWYKQDSKKFLKIMFSYNNKELIINETVPNRFSPKSPDKAHLNLHINSLELGDSAVYFCASSQEDRHGHTFGSGTRLTVV.

This chain uses TRBV30 with TRBJ1-2; D may be TRBD1 (5 bases). Germline V lookup: CDR1 GTSNPN, CDR2 SVGIG (reference sequence). V lost 2 bases and J lost 4, with 14 bases in between. The CDR3 spans 14 residues. In DNA, the CDR3 is TGTGCCTGGAGTATGTTGGGGGTTGCCTATGGCTACACCTTC. It codes for CAWSMLGVAYGYTF.

The V call is TRBV12-3 or TRBV12-4, the J call TRBJ1-5, with 9 bases lining up with TRBD1. J was trimmed by 9 bases and V by 8 bases; bases with no gene match: 11. The CDR3 covers 14 residues. The DNA of the CDR3 is TGTGCCAGCGGATCCACAGGGGGCGAAGGGCCCCAGCATTTT. It is translated as CASGSTGGEGPQHF.

CDR3 coding DNA: TGTGCCACCAGCAGAGCCAGATCCTCCCATGGCTACACCTTC. Translating it yields CATSRARSSHGYTF. This rearrangement joins TRBV15 to TRBJ1-2, with no clear D. Deletions cut 1 base from V and 6 bases from J, with 12 bases between. CDR1 is LNHNV and CDR2 is YYDKDF in the germline V gene (reference sequence). The length of the CDR3 is 14 residues.

V gene TRBV10-3 combines with J gene TRBJ2-1, with D unresolved. Germline CDR1 reads ENHRY; CDR2 reads SYGVKD. CDR3 length: 12 amino acids. Trimming shortened V by 0 bases and J by 10 bases, and 7 bases separated the two germline ends. CDR3 DNA: TGTGCCATCAGTGAGTCGACCAGAGAGCAGTTCTTC. Translation: CAISESTREQFF.

The chain combines TRBV12-3 or TRBV12-4 with TRBJ1-1; maybe TRBD1 (5 bases). The CDR3 totals 12 residues. V was pared by 5 bases and J by 10 bases, with 14 bases between. The CDR3 DNA is TGTGCCAGCAGTCGATCAGGGAAACGAGCTTTCTTT. Translation gives CASSRSGKRAFF.

The V gene is TRBV2, the J gene TRBJ1-2; D call uncertain. The CDR3 runs 13 residues. Germline CDR1 and CDR2: SNHLY and FYNNEI. Trimming stripped 7 bases from V and 4 bases from J, with 13 bases between. The CDR3 coding sequence is TGTGCCAGCACGGAACTACTACCCTATGGCTACACCTTC. It codes for CASTELLPYGYTF.

V usage is TRBV20-1 and J usage is TRBJ1-2; D not resolved. This CDR3 is built from 13 residues. V gave up 3 bases and J gave up 4 bases, with 12 bases separating them. Looked up from germline, CDR1 is DFQATT and CDR2 is SNEGSKA (reference sequence). The CDR3 protein is CSASAGYGYGYTF. The CDR3, as DNA: TGCAGTGCTAGTGCGGGGTATGGCTATGGCTACACCTTC.

This clonotype was seen a few times. The J gene is TRBJ1-1, the V gene TRBV5-5, with TRBD1 as a possible D gene (6 bases). Germline-derived CDR1 and CDR2 are SGHKS and YYEKEE (reference sequence). The CDR3 runs 14 residues. Trimming took 4 bases from V and 4 from J, leaving 14 bases between them. CDR3 DNA sequence: TGTGCCAGCAGCGCCCGACTAGGGGGCACTGAAGCTTTCTTT. Translating it yields CASSARLGGTEAFF.

The chain links TRBV7-3 to TRBJ2-3; tentatively, D is TRBD1 (7 bases). Trimming took 2 bases from V and 5 from J, leaving 14 bases between them. Germline values: CDR1 SGHTA, CDR2 FQGTGA. The CDR3 extends over 15 amino acids. CDR3 in DNA: TGTGCCAGCAGCTTAGGCCAGGGGGGCTTAGATACGCAGTATTTT. This translates into CASSLGQGGLDTQYF.

Details on this clonotype: A much larger clonotype is one base distant, so this may be a read error. The V call is TRBV10-3, the J call TRBJ2-1, with D hard to call. Germline-derived CDR1 and CDR2 are ENHRY and SYGVKD. CDR3 length equals 11 residues. V lost 9 bases, J lost 10 bases, and 13 bases lay in between. The CDR3 here is CAITTGYEQFF. CDR3 DNA sequence: TGTGCCATAACGACTGGATACGAGCAGTTCTTC.

A few counts support this clonotype. V usage is TRBV12-3 or TRBV12-4 and J usage is TRBJ1-2, with a possible D match to TRBD1 (5 bases). V lost 4 bases and J 8 bases, leaving 8 bases between the germline ends. The CDR3 covers 11 residues. The CDR3 DNA is TGTGCCAGCAGTTGGGGGGAAGGCTACACCTTC. Amino acid sequence: CASSWGEGYTF.

This clonotype was seen only a few times. The chain uses TRBV24-1 and TRBJ1-2; maybe TRBD1 (6 bases). Between the trimmed V and J ends, which lost 2 bases and 7 bases, there was a span of 16 bases. CDR3 length equals 15 residues. Germline V gene lookup returns CDR1 KGHDR and CDR2 SFDVKD. The CDR3 region is CATSDSSSGVTGYTF. CDR3 sequence (DNA): TGTGCCACCAGTGATTCATCTTCAGGGGTGACTGGCTACACCTTC.

As concerns this clonotype: At one end, the junction sequence differs from germline, possibly due to a read error. The chain links TRBV9 to TRBJ1-2; 7 bases agree with TRBD1. Germline CDR1 and CDR2: SGDLS and YYNGEE. The CDR3 length is 16 residues. In nucleotides, the CDR3 is TGTGCCAGCAGCCCGACGGGACAGCCATACCCCTATGGCCACACCTTC. It codes for CASSPTGQPYPYGHTF. Full variable domain (outside the CDR3, taken from reference TRBV9 and TRBJ1-2): DSGVTQTPKHLITATGQRVTLRCSPRSGDLSVYWYQQSLDQGLQFLIQYYNGEERAKGNILERFSAQQFPDLHSELNLSSLELGDSALYFCASSPTGQPYPYGHTFGSGTRLTVV.

This chain connects TRBV12-3 or TRBV12-4 to TRBJ1-4; 10 nucleotides match TRBD1. This CDR3 is built from 12 residues. Trimming at V came to 6 bases and at J to 10 bases, leaving 2 bases not matched to a gene. The DNA for the CDR3 is TGTGCCAGCAGCCGGACAGGGGGAAAACTGTTTTTT. The encoded protein is CASSRTGGKLFF.

The sample holds a few counts of this clonotype. The chain is built from TRBV4-1 and TRBJ2-1, with 7 bases fitting TRBD1. Trimming at V came to 4 bases and at J to 0 bases, leaving 9 bases not matched to a gene. The CDR3 extends over 17 amino acids. Germline assignment: CDR1 MGHRA and CDR2 YSYEKL. For the CDR3, the DNA is TGCGCCAGCAGCCCCCAACCACAGGGGAACTCCTACAATGAGCAGTTCTTC. Translated, it gives CASSPQPQGNSYNEQFF.

In its sample, this clonotype was seen a few times. The rearrangement joins TRBV7-9 to TRBJ2-1; 10 nucleotides align to TRBD1. Losses at the gene ends were 5 bases for V and 4 bases for J; bases not matched to a gene: 5. The germline V gene encodes CDR1 SEHNR and CDR2 FQNEAQ (reference sequence). The CDR3 has 15 amino acids. CDR3 sequence: CASSPTGGEYNEQFF. The DNA for the CDR3 is TGTGCCAGCAGCCCGACAGGGGGCGAATACAATGAGCAGTTCTTC. Full variable domain (rest looked up from reference TRBV7-9 and TRBJ2-1): DTGVSQNPRHKITKRGQNVTFRCDPISEHNRLYWYRQTLGQGPEFLTYFQNEAQLEKSRLLSDRFSAERPKGSFSTLEIQRTEQGDSAMYLCASSPTGGEYNEQFFGPGTRLTVL.

The DNA of the CDR3 is TGTGCCAGCAGCTCCTGGTGGGGCAGCCACTACGAGCAGTACTTC. Residues: CASSSWWGSHYEQYF. The chain has TRBV7-9 and TRBJ2-7; weak D call: TRBD1 (5 bases). V was clipped by 4 bases and J by 3 bases, with 16 bases between them. Germline CDR1 and CDR2: SEHNR and FQNEAQ (reference sequence). This CDR3 is built from 15 residues.

This clonotype was detected a few times. V usage is TRBV29-1 and J usage is TRBJ1-2; D gene uncertain. Germline loops: CDR1 SQVTM, CDR2 ANQGSEA. The CDR3 has 14 residues. V shed 7 bases and J shed 6 bases, with 21 bases lying between them. As DNA, the CDR3 is TGCAGCGGGATAACGGGCAGACTAGTTGATGGCTACACCTTC. Translation gives CSGITGRLVDGYTF.